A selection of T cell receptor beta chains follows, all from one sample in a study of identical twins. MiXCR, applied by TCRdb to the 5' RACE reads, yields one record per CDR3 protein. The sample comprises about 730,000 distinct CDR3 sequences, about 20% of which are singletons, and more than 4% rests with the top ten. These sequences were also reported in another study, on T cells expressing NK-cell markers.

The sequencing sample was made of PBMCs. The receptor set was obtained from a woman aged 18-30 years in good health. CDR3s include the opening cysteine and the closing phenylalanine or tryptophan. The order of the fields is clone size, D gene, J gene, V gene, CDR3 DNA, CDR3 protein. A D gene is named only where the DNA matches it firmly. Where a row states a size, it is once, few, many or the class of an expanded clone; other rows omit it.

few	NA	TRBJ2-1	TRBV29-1	TGCAGCGTTGGAGGTGACGGGGGTTTGGGTGAGCAGTTCTTC	CSVGGDGGLGEQFF
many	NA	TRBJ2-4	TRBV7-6	TGTGCCAGCAGCTTAGACTCTTGTATTGGACAACGTAAAACCTTAGCCAAAAACATTCAGTACTTC	CASSLDSCIGQRKTLAKNIQYF
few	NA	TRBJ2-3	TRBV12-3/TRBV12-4	TGTGCCAGCAGTACCAGGGATAATACGCAGTATTTT	CASSTRDNTQYF
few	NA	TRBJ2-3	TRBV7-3	TGTGCCAGCAGCTTAACGTCGGGGGACCCGCAGTATTTT	CASSLTSGDPQYF
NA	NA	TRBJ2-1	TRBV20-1	TGCAGTGTGGTCTCCCTCTCTCGGTCCTACAATGAGCAGTTCTTC	CSVVSLSRSYNEQFF
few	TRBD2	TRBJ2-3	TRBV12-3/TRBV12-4	TGTGCCGGTTCTCTGGGGACTAGCGGGACAGATACGCAGTATTTT	CAGSLGTSGTDTQYF
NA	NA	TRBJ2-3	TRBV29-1	TGCAGCGTGATGTACCCCCTATTGAATACGCAGTATTTT	CSVMYPLLNTQYF
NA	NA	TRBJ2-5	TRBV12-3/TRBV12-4	TGTGCCAGCAGTTTCGGGGGACCTATAGGGGAGTCAAAAGAGACCCAGTACTTC	CASSFGGPIGESKETQYF
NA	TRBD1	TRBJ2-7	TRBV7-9	TGTGCCAGCAGCGGACGCACAGGGGTGCGAGCCTACGAGCAGTACTTC	CASSGRTGVRAYEQYF
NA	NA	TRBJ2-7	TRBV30	TGTGCCTGGAGTCAAACGTACGAGCAGTACTTC	CAWSQTYEQYF
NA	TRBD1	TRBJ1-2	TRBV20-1	TGCAGTGCCATCCGACAGGGCAGTGGCTACACCTTC	CSAIRQGSGYTF
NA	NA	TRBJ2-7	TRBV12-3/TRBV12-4	TGTGCCAGCAGTTTAAGCTTGCGCGAGCAGTACTTC	CASSLSLREQYF
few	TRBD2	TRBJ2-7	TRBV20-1	TGCAGTGCTAGAGAAGGACTAGCGGGGACCTCCTACGAGACGCAGTACTTC	CSAREGLAGTSYETQYF
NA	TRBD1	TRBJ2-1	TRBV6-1	TGTGCCACCTTAGACCGGGACAGAGTCTACAATGAGCAGTTCTTC	CATLDRDRVYNEQFF
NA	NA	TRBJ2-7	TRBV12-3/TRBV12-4	TGTGCCAGCAGTTTAAGGGTCCTCTCCTACGAGCAGTACTTC	CASSLRVLSYEQYF
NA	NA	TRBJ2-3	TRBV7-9	TGTGCCAGCAGCTTACCCCGGGCAGGCCTCGGGGCAGATACGCAGTATTTT	CASSLPRAGLGADTQYF
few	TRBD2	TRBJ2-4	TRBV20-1	TGCAGTGCTACCCGACTAGCGGGAGACATTCAGTACTTC	CSATRLAGDIQYF